This T cell receptor (beta chain) is from a study of blood T cell repertoires in COVID-19 (dated by TCRdb to 2020 to 2022). In terms of the full investigation: Samples covering the acute and convalescent phases of COVID-19 were provided by collaborators in the United States, Italy and Spain. Samples were obtained from the ongoing ImmuneRACE study (first 160 participants) and from over a thousand subjects provided by 6 global collaborators. The repertoires were released in a freely available public database meant as a resource for research on the immune response to SARS-CoV-2. The sample metadata nearly always contained a de-identified subject ID, COVID-19 status, age in years and sex. Deeply sampled blood TCRbeta repertoires from subjects exposed to, actively infected with, or recovered from COVID-19 were included in the dataset. HLA class I and class II types, where available, came from metadata supplied by the sample provider rather than from assay-based typing. The material from the prospective study consisted of cDNA or gDNA derived from T cells, B-cell-depleted T cells, or PBMCs.

The collaborating institutions used their own protocols to collect whole blood in K2EDTA tubes. For TCRbeta analysis, collaborators shipped samples as frozen whole blood, isolated PBMCs, or DNA extracted from either of those sample types. From the germline V gene, CDR1 is KGHDR and CDR2 is SFDVKD. Its CDR3 holds 12 amino acids, cysteine through phenylalanine. Kept here is only the CDR3 DNA, which spans 36 bases and is read in frame from base 1. The germline V and J ends show losses of 7 bases and 5 bases respectively, and no gene match explains 0 bases of the junction. Of note for this clone: The target of this receptor is not known. No per-base quality is available; no much larger clone lies one base away.

TCRbeta CDR3 regions were amplified from genomic DNA using the immunoSEQ Assay, a bias-controlled multiplex PCR. The original pipeline was this. Within the assay, amplification of reference gene primers was used to estimate how many nucleated cells each sample contained. To quantify the absolute abundance of each unique TCRbeta CDR3 rearrangement, sequence reads were collapsed and filtered. Productive Simpson clonality was computed per sample as the square root of Simpson's diversity index over productive rearrangements. TCRdb stores this immuneACCESS table with in-frame sequences only. Part of the clones is absent; in the studies checked, under half of the shortfall reflects unresolved V genes, and no reason is known for the rest. V and J calls and clone size are given by that table; D and trimming were obtained from the DNA. The sample data list over 80,000 clones, and 88% of these were observed just once. The top ten clonotypes cover roughly 6.6% of the sample.

What the work shows at the level of the full study, not this receptor alone: The amount of clinical and demographic metadata varied by source and participant and was provided uncurated.

The sample consisted of peripheral blood. The chain is encoded by TRBV24-1 joined to TRBJ2-2, with 7 bases in between that match TRBD2. This clonotype was sampled from a man aged 70 or older with acute or convalescent COVID-19. The sequence in DNA is TGTGCCACCAGGCGGGAGACCGGGGAGCTGTTTTTT. It encodes CATRRETGELFF.